This TCR beta chain is from a study of cytomegalovirus exposure and HLA in healthy donors. The assay was immunoSEQ multiplex PCR, and TCRdb's table has in-frame clones only and misses some. The top ten hold about 1% of the sample, which has some 350,000 clones, around 90% seen once. Points from the study as a whole: The study recorded 150 to 200 TCR beta chains that were cytomegalovirus-associated. A few CMV-associated chains were confirmed in vitro to be specific for CMV antigens.

Among the approximately 110 subjects of the validation cohort, separate from the approximately 660-subject first cohort, were the donors. Remarks on this clone: What it binds is unknown.

The CDR3 is made up of 13 amino acids. Germline CDR1 LNHDA, CDR2 SQIVND (reference sequence). V dropped 10 bases and J dropped 4 bases, with 14 bases sitting between them. Sequencing used PBMCs. This receptor was taken from a young woman in good health and CMV-seropositive. J is TRBJ2-1 and V is TRBV19; a possible D gene is TRBD2 (6 bases). The CDR3 DNA sequence: TGTGCCATCCGGGACTTAACTTACAATGAGCAGTTCTTC. Translation: CAIRDLTYNEQFF.